Shown below are 5 T cell receptor beta chains from a single sample sequenced in a study of breast tumors, draining lymph nodes, adjacent tissues. Axillary draining lymph nodes of breast cancer patients supplied the node samples. TCRdb analysed the multiplex PCR reads with MiXCR anew, one entry per CDR3 protein. The table shows approximately 230,000 distinct CDR3 sequences, with less than 35% occurring only once. Sequencing was performed on axillary lymph node tissue. Receptor source: a female donor with breast cancer. Some clones in this sample may be carry-over from other donors' samples.

This clonotype came up many times. This chain links TRBV20-1 with TRBJ2-6; TRBD1 is a possible D gene (6 bases). The V gene lost 0 bases and the J gene lost 4 bases, with 13 bases spanning the gap. Germline lookup yields CDR1 DFQATT and CDR2 SNEGSKA (reference sequence). The CDR3 runs 16 residues. The CDR3 DNA reads TGCAGTGCTAGAGACCCGACAGGAACCGGGGCCAACGTCCTGACTTTC. This encodes CSARDPTGTGANVLTF.

This clonotype was detected many times. The rearrangement links TRBV12-5 to TRBJ2-3; D perhaps matches TRBD1 (5 bases). The CDR3 extends over 14 amino acids. The V gene's germline CDR1 is LGHNT and CDR2 FRNRAP. The V and J ends lost 6 bases and 2 bases respectively, with 12 bases between them. Written as DNA, the CDR3 is TGTGCTAGTGGCCCTGACAGTTCCACAGATACGCAGTATTTT. As protein: CASGPDSSTDTQYF.

This clonotype was found many times. V usage is TRBV7-2 and J usage is TRBJ1-2; no clear D gene. Germline lookup yields CDR1 SGHTA and CDR2 FQGNSA. The CDR3 totals 13 residues. V was shortened by 2 bases and J by 5 bases, with 9 bases between the two germline ends. Written as DNA, the CDR3 is TGTGCCAGCAGCTTACGTAGGGAATATGGCTACACCTTC. Its protein is CASSLRREYGYTF.

About this clonotype itself: Germline and junction disagree at one end, which may indicate a read error. The J gene is TRBJ2-7, the V gene TRBV12-3 or TRBV12-4; TRBD2 matches at 12 bases. CDR3 length: 15 amino acids. This CDR3 is CASSPRLAGVYERYF. In nucleotides, the CDR3 is TGTGCCAGCAGCCCCCGACTAGCGGGGGTCTACGAGCGGTACTTC.

This clonotype showed up many times. V gene TRBV12-3 or TRBV12-4 combines with J gene TRBJ2-6; D possibly matches TRBD1 or TRBD2 (5 bases each). The CDR3 is 16 amino acids. V was shortened by 1 base and J by 4 bases, with 11 bases between the two germline ends. CDR3 residues: CASSLGRGLGANVLTF. CDR3 DNA: TGTGCCAGCAGTTTAGGACGGGGCTTAGGGGCCAACGTCCTGACTTTC.